This entry is about one T cell receptor beta chain. Its antigen is currently unknown. Clones were sequenced by immunoSEQ multiplex PCR, and TCRdb holds only the in-frame ones, with some missing. The table records about 1.5 million clones, 95% to 99% of them present only once. Looked up from germline, CDR1 is GTSNPN and CDR2 is SVGIG (reference sequence). This CDR3 contains 14 residues. Trimming removed 2 bases from V and 4 bases from J; junction bases left unmatched: 5. The data were taken from a study of shared clonotypes between healthy human individuals. Study-wide results and caveats: At large depth, rarefaction still showed sorted-subset sequencing to be incomplete.

This TCR derives from a man aged 30-40 years in good health. The material sequenced was naive CD4+ T cells sorted from blood. Subset given: CD45RA+ positively selected. This chain connects TRBV30 to TRBJ2-3, with 8 bases lining up with TRBD2. The CDR3 DNA reads as TGTGCCTGGAGTTCCAAACTAGCGGCAGATACGCAGTATTTT. Its translation: CAWSSKLAADTQYF.